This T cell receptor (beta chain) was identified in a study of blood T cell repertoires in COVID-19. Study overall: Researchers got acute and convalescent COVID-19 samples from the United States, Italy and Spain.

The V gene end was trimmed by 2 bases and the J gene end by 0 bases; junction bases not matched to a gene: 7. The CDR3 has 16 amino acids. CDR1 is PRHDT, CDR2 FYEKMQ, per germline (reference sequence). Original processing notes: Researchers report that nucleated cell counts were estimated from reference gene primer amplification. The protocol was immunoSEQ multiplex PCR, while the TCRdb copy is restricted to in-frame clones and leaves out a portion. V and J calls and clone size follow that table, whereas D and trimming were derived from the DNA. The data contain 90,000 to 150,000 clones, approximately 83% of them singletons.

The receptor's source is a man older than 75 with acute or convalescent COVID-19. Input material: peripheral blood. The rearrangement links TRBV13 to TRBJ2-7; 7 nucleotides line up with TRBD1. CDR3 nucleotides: TGTGCCAGCAGCTTACGAGGGGGCGGGCCCTCCTACGAGCAGTACTTC. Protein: CASSLRGGGPSYEQYF. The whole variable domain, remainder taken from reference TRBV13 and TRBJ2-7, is AAGVIQSPRHLIKEKRETATLKCYPIPRHDTVYWYQQGPGQDPQFLISFYEKMQSDKGSIPDRFSAQQFSDYHSELNMSSLELGDSALYFCASSLRGGGPSYEQYFGPGTRLTVT.